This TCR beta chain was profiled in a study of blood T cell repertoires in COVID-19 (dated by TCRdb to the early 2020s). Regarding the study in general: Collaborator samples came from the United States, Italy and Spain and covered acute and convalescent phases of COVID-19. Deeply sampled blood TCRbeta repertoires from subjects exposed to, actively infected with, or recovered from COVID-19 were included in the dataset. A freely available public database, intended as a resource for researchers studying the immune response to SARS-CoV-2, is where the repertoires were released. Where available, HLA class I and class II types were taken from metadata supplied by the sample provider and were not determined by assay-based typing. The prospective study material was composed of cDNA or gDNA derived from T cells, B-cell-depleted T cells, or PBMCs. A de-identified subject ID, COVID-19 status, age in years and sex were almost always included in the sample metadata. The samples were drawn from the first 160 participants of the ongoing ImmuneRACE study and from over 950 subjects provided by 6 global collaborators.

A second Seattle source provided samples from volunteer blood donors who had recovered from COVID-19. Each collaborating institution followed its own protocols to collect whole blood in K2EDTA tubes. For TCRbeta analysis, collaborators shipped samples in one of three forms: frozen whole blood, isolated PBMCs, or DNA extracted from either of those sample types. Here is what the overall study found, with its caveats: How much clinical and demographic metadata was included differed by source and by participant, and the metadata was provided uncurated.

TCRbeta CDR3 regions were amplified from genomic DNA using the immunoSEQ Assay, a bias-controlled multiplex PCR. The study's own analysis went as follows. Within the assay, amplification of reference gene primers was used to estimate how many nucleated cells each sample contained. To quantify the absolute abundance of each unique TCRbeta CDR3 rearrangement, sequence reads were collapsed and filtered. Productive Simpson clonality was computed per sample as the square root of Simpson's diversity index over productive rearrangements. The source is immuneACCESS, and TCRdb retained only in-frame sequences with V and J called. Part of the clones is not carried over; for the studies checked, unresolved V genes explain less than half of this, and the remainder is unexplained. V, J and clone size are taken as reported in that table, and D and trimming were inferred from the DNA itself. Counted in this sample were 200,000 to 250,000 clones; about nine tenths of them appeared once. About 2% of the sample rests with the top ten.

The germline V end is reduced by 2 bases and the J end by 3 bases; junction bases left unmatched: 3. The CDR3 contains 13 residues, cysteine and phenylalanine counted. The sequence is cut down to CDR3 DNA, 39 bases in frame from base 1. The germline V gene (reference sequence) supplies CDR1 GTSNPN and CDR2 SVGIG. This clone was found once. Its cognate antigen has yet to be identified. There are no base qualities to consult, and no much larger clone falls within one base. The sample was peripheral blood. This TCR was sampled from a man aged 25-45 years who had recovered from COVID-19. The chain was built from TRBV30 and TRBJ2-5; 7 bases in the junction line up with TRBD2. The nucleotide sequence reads TGTGCCTGGAGTCACGGACTAGAAGAGACCCAGTACTTC. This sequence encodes CAWSHGLEETQYF.